These T cell receptor beta chains were read from a single sample in a study of radiotherapy plus CTLA-4 blockade in lung cancer. The assay was immunoSEQ multiplex PCR, and TCRdb's table has in-frame clones only and misses some. In the table there are approximately 81,000 clones, 78% of which are singletons. The specimen was peripheral blood, collected from a patient treated with radiotherapy plus ipilimumab. All receptors come from a human donor with non-small cell lung cancer who had a partial response to radiotherapy plus ipilimumab. Some clones in this sample may be carry-over from other donors' samples. Both conserved end residues are part of each CDR3. D genes are given only for firm matches. A row's size may be missing; if present it is once, few, many or a size class.

v_gene,d_gene,abundance,j_gene,CDR3aa,CDR3nt
TRBV7-9,TRBD1,NA,TRBJ2-5,CASSTGTGGETQYF,TGTGCCAGCAGCACCGGGACAGGGGGAGAGACCCAGTACTTC
TRBV5-4,TRBD2,NA,TRBJ2-3,CASSQSGGATDTQYF,TGTGCCAGCAGCCAAAGCGGGGGGGCCACAGATACGCAGTATTTT
TRBV6-5,NA,once,TRBJ1-1,CASSPRGGMNTEAFF,TGTGCCAGCAGTCCCCGGGGGGGCATGAACACTGAAGCTTTCTTT
TRBV5-8,TRBD2,NA,TRBJ2-5,CASSLKRLAAQETQYF,TGTGCCAGCAGCTTAAAAAGACTAGCGGCCCAAGAGACCCAGTACTTC
TRBV9,NA,few,TRBJ2-3,CASSLGVVTDTQYF,TGTGCCAGCAGCCTCGGGGTGGTCACAGATACGCAGTATTTT
TRBV19,TRBD2,NA,TRBJ2-2,CASSMGTSGGAIPGELFF,TGTGCCAGTAGTATGGGGACTAGCGGGGGGGCCATCCCCGGGGAGCTGTTTTTT
TRBV27,NA,few,TRBJ2-7,CASSLARGPYEQYF,TGTGCCAGCAGTTTAGCGCGGGGCCCTTACGAGCAGTACTTC
TRBV6-1,TRBD1,NA,TRBJ2-7,CASSSQGQYEQYF,TGTGCCAGCAGTTCCCAGGGACAGTACGAGCAGTACTTC
TRBV7-2,NA,NA,TRBJ1-2,CASSSEGGRQPLSDGYTF,TGTGCCAGCAGCTCCGAAGGAGGCAGGCAGCCCCTTTCTGATGGCTACACCTTC
TRBV28,TRBD1,few,TRBJ1-1,CASRLRGQAFF,TGTGCCAGCAGGCTCAGGGGGCAAGCTTTCTTT
TRBV5-1,TRBD2,NA,TRBJ2-1,CASRQTGLAGVEQFF,TGCGCCAGCCGGCAGACCGGACTAGCGGGAGTTGAGCAGTTCTTC
TRBV28,TRBD1,NA,TRBJ2-2,CASKGQGPPGELFF,TGTGCCAGCAAGGGACAGGGACCCCCCGGGGAGCTGTTTTTT
TRBV5-1,TRBD2,NA,TRBJ2-1,CASSFLAGAYNEQFF,TGCGCCAGCAGCTTTTTAGCGGGGGCGTACAATGAGCAGTTCTTC
TRBV4-1,NA,NA,TRBJ1-6,CASSRSSYNSPLHF,TGCGCCAGCAGCCGTAGCTCCTATAATTCACCCCTCCACTTT
TRBV10-3,TRBD1,NA,TRBJ2-7,CAISFGTDRDEQYF,TGTGCCATCAGTTTCGGAACCGACAGGGACGAGCAGTACTTC
TRBV6-5,TRBD1,NA,TRBJ2-7,CATGQFAYEQYF,TGTGCCACGGGACAGTTTGCCTACGAGCAGTACTTC
TRBV28,TRBD1,NA,TRBJ2-5,CASSTDREETQYF,TGTGCCAGCAGTACCGACAGGGAAGAGACCCAGTACTTC